What follows are 11 T cell receptor beta chains derived from one specimen sequenced in a study of T cell repertoires in cytomegalovirus infection. Each CDR3 protein gets one entry after TCRdb re-called the reads with MiXCR. The table records some 920,000 distinct CDR3 sequences, 30% to 40% of them present only once. Their antigen targets remain unknown. Sequenced material: cultured CD8+ T cells from PBMCs, taken from culture after CMV antigen stimulation. All receptors come from a human donor in good health (CMV status not recorded). Some clones in this sample may be carry-over from other donors' samples.

This clonotype was counted many times. V usage is TRBV19 and J usage is TRBJ2-2, with TRBD1 matching 8 bases. The CDR3 is 13 residues long. Germline-derived CDR1 and CDR2 are LNHDA and SQIVND (reference sequence). V was pared by 7 bases and J by 10 bases, with 8 bases of the junction left unmatched. The CDR3 nucleotides read TGTGCCAGTAAGGACAGGGAAGAAGAGGAGCTGTTTTTT. Translation: CASKDREEEELFF.

In this sample, this clonotype turned up once. The rearrangement joins TRBV29-1 to TRBJ2-7, with 8 bases fitting TRBD2. This CDR3 is 13 amino acids long. Per germline, CDR1 SQVTM and CDR2 ANQGSEA. With 4 bases clipped from V and 0 bases from J, the junction kept 2 bases outside the gene matches. DNA for the CDR3: TGCAGCGTTGCGGGAGGGGACTCCTACGAGCAGTACGTC. Its protein product is CSVAGGDSYEQYV.

This clonotype showed up just a few times. The V call is TRBV4-1, the J call TRBJ2-1; D may correspond to TRBD1 or TRBD2 (6 bases each). The germline V gene has CDR1 MGHRA and CDR2 YSYEKL. The CDR3 runs 17 residues. The ends were cut back, 0 bases at V and 8 bases at J, with 20 bases in the middle. The CDR3: CASSQDGGPVLGDEQFF. The CDR3 coding sequence is TGCGCCAGCAGCCAAGACGGGGGCCCTGTCTTGGGAGATGAGCAGTTCTTC.

In this sample, this clonotype turned up a few times. The rearrangement links TRBV6-6 to TRBJ1-5, with D perhaps TRBD1 (5 bases). Germline V gene lookup returns CDR1 MNHNY and CDR2 SVGAGI (reference sequence). V lost 4 bases, J lost 3 bases, and 13 bases lay in between. This CDR3 has 15 residues. This CDR3 is CASSLSRVANQPQHF. The CDR3 coding sequence is TGTGCCAGCAGTTTGAGCAGGGTGGCCAATCAGCCCCAGCATTTT.

This chain links TRBV4-1 with TRBJ2-7, with 7 bases aligning to TRBD1. From germline, CDR1 is MGHRA and CDR2 YSYEKL. The CDR3 has 16 amino acids. The V segment lost 1 base and the J segment 3 bases; nucleotides outside the gene matches: 9. CDR3: CASSQASGTEDYEQYF. The DNA of the CDR3 is TGCGCCAGCAGCCAAGCTTCCGGGACAGAGGACTACGAGCAGTACTTC.

The gene calls are TRBV19 and TRBJ1-6; possibly TRBD1 for D (6 bases). Germline lookup yields CDR1 LNHDA and CDR2 SQIVND (reference sequence). This CDR3 has 14 residues. V was clipped by 3 bases and J by 10 bases, with 13 bases between them. The CDR3 sequence: CASSIWRGRSPLHF. The CDR3 DNA reads as TGTGCCAGTAGTATCTGGAGGGGGAGATCACCCCTCCACTTT.

The chain uses TRBV13 and TRBJ2-1, with TRBD1 identical over 8 bases. V shed 6 bases, J shed 0 bases, and the junction held 4 bases outside the gene matches. This CDR3 is 15 amino acids long. The V gene's germline CDR1 is PRHDT and CDR2 FYEKMQ (reference sequence). CDR3 DNA sequence: TGTGCCAGCAGACAGGGGGAGAGCTCCTACAATGAGCAGTTCTTC. Protein product: CASRQGESSYNEQFF.

The chain recombines TRBV7-9 with TRBJ2-7; D not resolved. The V and J ends lost 4 bases and 9 bases respectively, with 10 bases between them. Germline loops: CDR1 SEHNR, CDR2 FQNEAQ (reference sequence). The CDR3 covers 11 residues. CDR3 nucleotides: TGTGCCAGCAGCTGGGGAATCGGGCAGTACTTC. This codes for CASSWGIGQYF.

This clonotype came up many times. This chain uses TRBV7-8 with TRBJ2-7; the match to TRBD2 covers 8 bases. Germline CDR1 is SGHVS and CDR2 is FQNEAQ. V shed 4 bases, J shed 3 bases, and the junction held 5 bases outside the gene matches. This CDR3 contains 14 residues. The CDR3 protein is CASSYRLANYEQYV. CDR3 DNA sequence: TGTGCCAGCAGCTACCGACTAGCGAACTACGAGCAGTACGTC.

Points on this clonotype: A much bigger clone sits one base away, suggesting this may be a read error. The rearrangement uses TRBV27 and TRBJ2-3; possibly TRBD1 for D (6 bases). Trimming stripped 6 bases from V and 4 bases from J, with 8 bases between. From germline, CDR1 is MNHEY and CDR2 SMNVEV (reference sequence). This CDR3 spans 12 amino acids. CDR3 nucleotides: TGTGCCAGCAGGCCAGGGGCAGATACGCAGTATTTT. Amino acids: CASRPGADTQYF.

This clonotype was seen a few times. The chain is built from TRBV4-1 and TRBJ2-2; D is uncertain. Germline CDR1 is MGHRA and CDR2 is YSYEKL. Between the trimmed V and J ends, which lost 0 bases and 4 bases, there was a span of 9 bases. The CDR3 runs to 15 residues. CDR3 protein: CASSQEKGSTGELFF. The CDR3 nucleotides read TGCGCCAGCAGCCAAGAAAAGGGTTCCACCGGGGAGCTGTTTTTT.